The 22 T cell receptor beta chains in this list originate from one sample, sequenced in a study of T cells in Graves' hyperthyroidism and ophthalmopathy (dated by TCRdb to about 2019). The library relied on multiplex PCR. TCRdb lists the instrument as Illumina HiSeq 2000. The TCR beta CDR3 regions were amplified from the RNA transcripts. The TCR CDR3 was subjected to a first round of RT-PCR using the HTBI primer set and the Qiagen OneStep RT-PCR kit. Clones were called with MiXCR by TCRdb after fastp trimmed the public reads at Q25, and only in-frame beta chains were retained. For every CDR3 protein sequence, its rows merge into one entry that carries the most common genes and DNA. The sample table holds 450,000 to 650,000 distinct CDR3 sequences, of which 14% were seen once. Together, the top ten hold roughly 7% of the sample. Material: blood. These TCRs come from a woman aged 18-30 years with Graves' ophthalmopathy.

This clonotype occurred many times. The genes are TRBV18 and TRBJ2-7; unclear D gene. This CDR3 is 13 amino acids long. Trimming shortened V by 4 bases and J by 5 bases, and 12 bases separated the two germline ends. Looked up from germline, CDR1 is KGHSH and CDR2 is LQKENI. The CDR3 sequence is CASSLGVANEQYF. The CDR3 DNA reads TGTGCCAGCTCACTCGGAGTTGCAAACGAGCAGTACTTC.

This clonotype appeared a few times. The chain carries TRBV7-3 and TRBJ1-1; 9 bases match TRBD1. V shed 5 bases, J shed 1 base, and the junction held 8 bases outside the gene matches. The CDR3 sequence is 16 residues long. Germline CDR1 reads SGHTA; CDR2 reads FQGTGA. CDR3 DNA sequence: TGTGCCAGCAGCAGAGGACCGGGACAGGGGAACACTGAAGCTTTCTTT. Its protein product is CASSRGPGQGNTEAFF.

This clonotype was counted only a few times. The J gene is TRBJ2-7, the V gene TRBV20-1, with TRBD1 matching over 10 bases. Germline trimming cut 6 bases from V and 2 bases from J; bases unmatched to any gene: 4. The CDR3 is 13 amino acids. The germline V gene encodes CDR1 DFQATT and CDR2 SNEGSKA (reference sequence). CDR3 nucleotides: TGCAGTGCCGGGACAGGGGTTACCTACGAGCAGTACTTC. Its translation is CSAGTGVTYEQYF.

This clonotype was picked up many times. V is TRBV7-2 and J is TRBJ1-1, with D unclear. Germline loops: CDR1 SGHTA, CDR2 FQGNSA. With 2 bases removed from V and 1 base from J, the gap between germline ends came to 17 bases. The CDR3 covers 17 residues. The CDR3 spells CASSLIGSRLSNTEAFF. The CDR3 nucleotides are TGTGCCAGCAGCTTAATAGGCAGTCGTTTATCGAACACTGAAGCTTTCTTT.

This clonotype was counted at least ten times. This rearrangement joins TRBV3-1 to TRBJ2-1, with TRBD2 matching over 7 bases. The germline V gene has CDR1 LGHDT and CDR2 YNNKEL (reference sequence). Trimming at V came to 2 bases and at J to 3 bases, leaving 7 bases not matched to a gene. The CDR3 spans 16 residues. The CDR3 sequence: CASSQWRSSGYNEQFF. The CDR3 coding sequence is TGTGCCAGCAGCCAATGGAGGTCTAGCGGCTACAATGAGCAGTTCTTC.

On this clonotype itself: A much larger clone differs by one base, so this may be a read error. The CDR3 sequence is CATSDFWGVEAFF. CDR3 sequence (DNA): TGTGCCACCAGTGATTTCTGGGGTGTTGAAGCTTTCTTT. The chain is built from TRBV24-1 and TRBJ1-1; D call uncertain. There are 13 residues in the CDR3. The ends were cut back, 1 base at V and 7 bases at J, with 9 bases in the middle. The germline V gene has CDR1 KGHDR and CDR2 SFDVKD.

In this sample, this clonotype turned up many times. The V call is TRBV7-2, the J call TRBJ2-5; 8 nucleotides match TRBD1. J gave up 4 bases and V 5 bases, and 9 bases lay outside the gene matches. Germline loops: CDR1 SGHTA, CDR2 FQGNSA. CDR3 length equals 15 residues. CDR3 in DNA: TGTGCCAGCAGCCGTCGGGACAGGCAATCAGAGACCCAGTACTTC. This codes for CASSRRDRQSETQYF.

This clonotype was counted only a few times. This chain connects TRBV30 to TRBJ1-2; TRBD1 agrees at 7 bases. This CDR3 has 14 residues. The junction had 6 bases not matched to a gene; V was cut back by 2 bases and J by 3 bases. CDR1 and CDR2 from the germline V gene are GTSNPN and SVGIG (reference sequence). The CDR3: CAWSTRQGDYGYTF. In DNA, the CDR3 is TGTGCCTGGAGTACCCGACAGGGAGACTATGGCTACACCTTC.

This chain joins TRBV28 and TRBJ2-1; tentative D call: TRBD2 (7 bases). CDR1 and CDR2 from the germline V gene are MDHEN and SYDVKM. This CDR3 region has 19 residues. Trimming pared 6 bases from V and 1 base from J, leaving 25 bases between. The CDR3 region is CASSPYYRGGGRSYNEQFF. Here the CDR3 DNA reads TGTGCCAGCAGCCCATATTATAGGGGGGGCGGGAGATCCTACAATGAGCAGTTCTTC.

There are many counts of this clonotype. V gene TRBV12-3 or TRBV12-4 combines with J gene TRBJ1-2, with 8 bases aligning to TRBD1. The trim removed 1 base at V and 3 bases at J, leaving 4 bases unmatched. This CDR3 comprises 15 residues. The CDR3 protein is CASSLVQGADYGYTF. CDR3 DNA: TGTGCCAGCAGTTTAGTTCAGGGGGCAGACTATGGCTACACCTTC.

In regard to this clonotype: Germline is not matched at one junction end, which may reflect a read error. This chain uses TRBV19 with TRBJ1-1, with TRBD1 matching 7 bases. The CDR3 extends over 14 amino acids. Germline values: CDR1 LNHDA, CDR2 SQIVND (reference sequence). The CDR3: CASSIMGQNTEALF. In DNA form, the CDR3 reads TGTGCCAGTAGTATTATGGGACAGAACACTGAAGCTCTCTTT.

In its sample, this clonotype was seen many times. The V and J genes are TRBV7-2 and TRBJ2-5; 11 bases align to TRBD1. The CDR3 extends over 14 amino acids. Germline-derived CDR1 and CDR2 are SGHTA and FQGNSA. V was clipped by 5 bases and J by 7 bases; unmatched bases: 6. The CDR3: CASSPIGTGGTQYF. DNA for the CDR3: TGTGCCAGCAGCCCGATAGGGACAGGGGGGACCCAGTACTTC. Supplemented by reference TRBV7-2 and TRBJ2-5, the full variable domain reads GAGVSQSPSNKVTEKGKDVELRCDPISGHTALYWYRQSLGQGLEFLIYFQGNSAPDKSGLPSDRFSAERTGGSVSTLTIQRTQQEDSAVYLCASSPIGTGGTQYFGPGTRLLVL.

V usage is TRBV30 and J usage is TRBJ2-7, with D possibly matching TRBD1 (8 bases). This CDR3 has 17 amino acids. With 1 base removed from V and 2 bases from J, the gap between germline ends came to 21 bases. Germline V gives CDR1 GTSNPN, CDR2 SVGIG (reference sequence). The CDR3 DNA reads TGTGCCTGGAGTGAACCGTACAGGGGGGGTGGGGCCTACGAGCAGTACTTC. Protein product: CAWSEPYRGGGAYEQYF.

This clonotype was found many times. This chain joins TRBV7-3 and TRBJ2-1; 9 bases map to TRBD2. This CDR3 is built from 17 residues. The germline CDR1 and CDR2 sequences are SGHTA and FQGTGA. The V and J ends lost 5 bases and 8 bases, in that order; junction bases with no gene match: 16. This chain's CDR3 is CASSPQFSGRAGDEQFF. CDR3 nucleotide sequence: TGTGCCAGCAGCCCCCAGTTTAGCGGGAGAGCTGGCGATGAGCAGTTCTTC.

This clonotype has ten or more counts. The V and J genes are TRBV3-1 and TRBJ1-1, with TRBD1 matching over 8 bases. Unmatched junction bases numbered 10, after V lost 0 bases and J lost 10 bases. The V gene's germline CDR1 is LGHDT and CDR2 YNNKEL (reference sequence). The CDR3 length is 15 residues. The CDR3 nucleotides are TGTGCCAGCAGCCAAGATAAGGACAGGGCCAAGGGAGCTTTCTTT. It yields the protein CASSQDKDRAKGAFF. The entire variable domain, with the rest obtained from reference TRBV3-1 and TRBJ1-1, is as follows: DTAVSQTPKYLVTQMGNDKSIKCEQNLGHDTMYWYKQDSKKFLKIMFSYNNKELIINETVPNRFSPKSPDKAHLNLHINSLELGDSAVYFCASSQDKDRAKGAFFGQGTRLTVV.

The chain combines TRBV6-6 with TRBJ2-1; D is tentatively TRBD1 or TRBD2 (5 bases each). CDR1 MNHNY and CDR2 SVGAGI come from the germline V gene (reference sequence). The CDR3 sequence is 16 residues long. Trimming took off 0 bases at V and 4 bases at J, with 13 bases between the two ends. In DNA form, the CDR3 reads TGTGCCAGCAGTTACTCGGCAGGGACCCCTTACAATGAGCAGTTCTTC. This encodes CASSYSAGTPYNEQFF.

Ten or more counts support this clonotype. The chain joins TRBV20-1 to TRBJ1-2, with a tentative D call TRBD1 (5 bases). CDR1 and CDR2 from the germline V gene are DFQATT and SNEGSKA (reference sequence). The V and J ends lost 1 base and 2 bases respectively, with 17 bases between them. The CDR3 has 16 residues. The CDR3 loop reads CSARGGSGGGNYGYTF. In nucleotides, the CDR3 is TGCAGTGCTAGAGGGGGTTCTGGGGGAGGGAACTATGGCTACACCTTC.

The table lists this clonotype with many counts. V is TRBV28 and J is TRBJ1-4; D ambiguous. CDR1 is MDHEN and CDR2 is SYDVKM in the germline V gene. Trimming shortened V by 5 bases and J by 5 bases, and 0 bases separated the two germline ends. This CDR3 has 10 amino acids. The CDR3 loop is CASSNEKLFF. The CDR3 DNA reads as TGTGCCAGCAGTAATGAAAAACTGTTTTTT.

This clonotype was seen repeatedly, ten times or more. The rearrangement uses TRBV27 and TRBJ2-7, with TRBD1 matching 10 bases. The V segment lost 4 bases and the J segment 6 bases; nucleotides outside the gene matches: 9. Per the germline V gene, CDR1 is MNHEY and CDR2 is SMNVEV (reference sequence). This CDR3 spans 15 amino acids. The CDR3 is CASSYGTGAKGEQYF. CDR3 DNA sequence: TGTGCCAGCAGTTATGGGACAGGGGCCAAAGGCGAGCAGTACTTC.

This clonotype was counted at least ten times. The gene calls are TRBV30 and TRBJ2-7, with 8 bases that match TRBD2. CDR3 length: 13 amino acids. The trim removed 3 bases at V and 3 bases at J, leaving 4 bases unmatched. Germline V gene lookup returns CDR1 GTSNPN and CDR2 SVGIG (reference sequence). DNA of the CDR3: TGTGCCTGGAGAAATAGCGGGGACTACGAGCAGTACTTC. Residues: CAWRNSGDYEQYF.

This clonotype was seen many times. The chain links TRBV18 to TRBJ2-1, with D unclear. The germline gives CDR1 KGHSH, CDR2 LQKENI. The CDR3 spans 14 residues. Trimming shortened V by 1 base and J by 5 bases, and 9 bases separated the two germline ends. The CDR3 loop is CASSPRPDHNEQFF. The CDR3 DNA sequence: TGTGCCAGCTCACCACGTCCGGACCACAATGAGCAGTTCTTC.

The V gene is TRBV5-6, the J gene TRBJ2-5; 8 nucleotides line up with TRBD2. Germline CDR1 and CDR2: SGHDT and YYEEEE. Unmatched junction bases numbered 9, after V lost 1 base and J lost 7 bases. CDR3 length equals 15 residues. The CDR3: CASSLPSGPLGTQYF. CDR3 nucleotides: TGTGCCAGCAGCTTGCCTAGCGGGCCCTTAGGGACCCAGTACTTC.